This T cell receptor (beta chain) was captured in a study of T cells in Graves' hyperthyroidism and ophthalmopathy. Study in general: Peripheral blood sampling occurred at initial diagnosis, before any treatment. Study-wide findings and caveats: Most clonotypes expanded in thyroid above 0.001 were likewise present in blood.

This CDR3 spans 15 amino acids. V was shortened by 2 bases and J by 2 bases, with 13 bases between the two germline ends. Germline V gene lookup returns CDR1 SGHRS and CDR2 YFSETQ. As regards this clonotype: Its antigen is still unknown.

Researchers amplified the TCR beta CDR3 regions from RNA transcripts. First-round RT-PCR with HTBI primers amplified the TCR CDR3 region. TCRdb re-called the multiplex PCR reads through MiXCR, storing one row per CDR3 protein. The sample has 130,000 to 150,000 distinct CDR3 sequences, over 20% seen once. V usage is TRBV5-1 and J usage is TRBJ1-1, with D unclear. This receptor was taken from a woman aged 45-65 years with Graves' hyperthyroidism that later progressed to Graves' ophthalmopathy. Sequencing was carried out using blood. CDR3 nucleotide sequence: TGCGCCAGCAGCTTCCATACGGGGATAAACACTGAAGCTTTCTTT. Translating gives CASSFHTGINTEAFF.